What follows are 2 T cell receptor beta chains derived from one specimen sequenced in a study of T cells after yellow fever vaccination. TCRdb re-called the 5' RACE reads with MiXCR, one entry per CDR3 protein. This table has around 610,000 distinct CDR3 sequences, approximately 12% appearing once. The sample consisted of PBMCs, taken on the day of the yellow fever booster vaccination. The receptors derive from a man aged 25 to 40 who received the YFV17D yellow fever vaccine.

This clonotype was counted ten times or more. The CDR3 protein is CATRSRGLSETQYF. The CDR3 DNA reads as TGTGCCACGCGAAGCAGGGGGCTTTCGGAGACCCAGTACTTC. The J gene is TRBJ2-5, the V gene TRBV6-2 or TRBV6-3; 8 bases are shared with TRBD1. CDR1 is MNHEY, CDR2 SVGEGT, per germline. V lost 10 bases, J lost 5 bases, and 12 bases stayed unmatched. The CDR3 totals 14 residues.

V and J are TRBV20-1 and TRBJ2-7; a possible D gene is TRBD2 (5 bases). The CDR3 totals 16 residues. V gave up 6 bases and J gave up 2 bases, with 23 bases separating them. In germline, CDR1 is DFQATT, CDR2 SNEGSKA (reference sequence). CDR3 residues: CSALPPVSSRTYEQYF. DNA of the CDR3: TGCAGTGCCTTACCGCCTGTCTCTAGCAGAACCTACGAGCAGTACTTC.